Reported below is one TCR beta chain. This sample is part of a study of T cell repertoires in cytomegalovirus infection. Turning to the study itself: Both CMV infection and a matching HLA type were indicated by public TCR beta signatures.

V was trimmed by 4 bases and J by 6 bases, leaving 13 bases between them. Germline CDR1 and CDR2: SGHTA and FQGNSA. This CDR3 has 15 residues. Each CDR3 protein is one row after TCRdb ran MiXCR on the reads. This sample yields under 850,000 distinct CDR3 sequences, of which 35% are seen a single time; more than 2.5% belongs to the top ten. Sequenced: PBMCs. J is TRBJ1-6 and V is TRBV7-2; perhaps TRBD1 as D (5 bases). This clonotype was sampled from a human donor in good health (CMV status not recorded). Some clones in this sample may be carry-over from other donors' samples. The DNA of the CDR3 is TGTGCCAGCAGCTCTCGACAGTCCCTTAATTCACCCCTCCACTTT. It specifies CASSSRQSLNSPLHF. The full variable domain, with the rest looked up from reference TRBV7-2 and TRBJ1-6, is GAGVSQSPSNKVTEKGKDVELRCDPISGHTALYWYRQSLGQGLEFLIYFQGNSAPDKSGLPSDRFSAERTGGSVSTLTIQRTQQEDSAVYLCASSSRQSLNSPLHFGNGTRLTVT.